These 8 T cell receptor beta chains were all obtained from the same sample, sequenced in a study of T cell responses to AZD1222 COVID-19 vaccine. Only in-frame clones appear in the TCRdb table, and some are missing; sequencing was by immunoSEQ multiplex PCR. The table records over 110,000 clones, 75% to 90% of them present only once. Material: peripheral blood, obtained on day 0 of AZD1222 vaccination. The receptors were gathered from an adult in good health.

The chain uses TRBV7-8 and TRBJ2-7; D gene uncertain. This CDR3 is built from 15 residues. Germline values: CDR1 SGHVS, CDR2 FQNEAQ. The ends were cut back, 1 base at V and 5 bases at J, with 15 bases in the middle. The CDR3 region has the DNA TGTGCCAGCAGCTTAGGGGCTGGGGAAGTCGACGAGCAGTACTTC. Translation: CASSLGAGEVDEQYF.

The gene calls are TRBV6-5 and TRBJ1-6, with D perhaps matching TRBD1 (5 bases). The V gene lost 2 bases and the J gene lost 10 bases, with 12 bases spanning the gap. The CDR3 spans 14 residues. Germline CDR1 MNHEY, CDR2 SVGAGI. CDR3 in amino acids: CASSYGSGYSPLHF. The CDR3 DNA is TGTGCCAGCAGTTACGGGTCAGGGTACTCACCCCTCCACTTT.

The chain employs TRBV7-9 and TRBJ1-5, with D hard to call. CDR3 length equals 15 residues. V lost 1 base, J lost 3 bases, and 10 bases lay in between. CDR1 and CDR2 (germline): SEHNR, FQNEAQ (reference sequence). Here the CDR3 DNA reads TGTGCCAGCAGCTTAGAGGGTGGGGACAATCAGCCCCAGCATTTT. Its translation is CASSLEGGDNQPQHF.

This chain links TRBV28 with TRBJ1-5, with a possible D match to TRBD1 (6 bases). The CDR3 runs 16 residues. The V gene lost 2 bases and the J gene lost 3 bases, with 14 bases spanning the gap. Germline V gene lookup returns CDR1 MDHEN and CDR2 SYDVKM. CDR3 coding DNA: TGTGCCAGCAGTTTAACAGGGCCCGGGACCAATCAGCCCCAGCATTTT. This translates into CASSLTGPGTNQPQHF.

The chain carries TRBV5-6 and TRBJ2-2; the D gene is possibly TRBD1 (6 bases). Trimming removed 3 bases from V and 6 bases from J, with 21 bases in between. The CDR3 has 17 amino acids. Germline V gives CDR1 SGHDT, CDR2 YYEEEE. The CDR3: CASSSYDRTLNAGELFF. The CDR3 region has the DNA TGTGCCAGCAGCTCTTACGACAGGACGCTTAACGCCGGGGAGCTGTTTTTT.

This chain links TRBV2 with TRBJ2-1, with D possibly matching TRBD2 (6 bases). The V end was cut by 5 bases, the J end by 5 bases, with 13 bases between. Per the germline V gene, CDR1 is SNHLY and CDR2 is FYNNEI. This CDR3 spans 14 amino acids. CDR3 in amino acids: CASSPSGLHNEQFF. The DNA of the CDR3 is TGTGCCAGCAGTCCATCGGGACTTCACAATGAGCAGTTCTTC.

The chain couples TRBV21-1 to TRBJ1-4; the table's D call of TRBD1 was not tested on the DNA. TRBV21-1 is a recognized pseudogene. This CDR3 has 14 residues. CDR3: CASTTGTGNEKLFF. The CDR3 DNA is TGTGCCAGTACGACCGGGACAGGTAATGAAAAACTGTTTTTT.

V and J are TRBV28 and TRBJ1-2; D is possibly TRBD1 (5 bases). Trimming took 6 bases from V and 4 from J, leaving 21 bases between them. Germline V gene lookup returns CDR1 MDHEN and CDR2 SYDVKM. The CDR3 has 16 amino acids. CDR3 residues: CASRRPTGASLYGYTF. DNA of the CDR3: TGTGCCAGCAGGCGCCCCACAGGAGCCTCTCTCTATGGCTACACCTTC.